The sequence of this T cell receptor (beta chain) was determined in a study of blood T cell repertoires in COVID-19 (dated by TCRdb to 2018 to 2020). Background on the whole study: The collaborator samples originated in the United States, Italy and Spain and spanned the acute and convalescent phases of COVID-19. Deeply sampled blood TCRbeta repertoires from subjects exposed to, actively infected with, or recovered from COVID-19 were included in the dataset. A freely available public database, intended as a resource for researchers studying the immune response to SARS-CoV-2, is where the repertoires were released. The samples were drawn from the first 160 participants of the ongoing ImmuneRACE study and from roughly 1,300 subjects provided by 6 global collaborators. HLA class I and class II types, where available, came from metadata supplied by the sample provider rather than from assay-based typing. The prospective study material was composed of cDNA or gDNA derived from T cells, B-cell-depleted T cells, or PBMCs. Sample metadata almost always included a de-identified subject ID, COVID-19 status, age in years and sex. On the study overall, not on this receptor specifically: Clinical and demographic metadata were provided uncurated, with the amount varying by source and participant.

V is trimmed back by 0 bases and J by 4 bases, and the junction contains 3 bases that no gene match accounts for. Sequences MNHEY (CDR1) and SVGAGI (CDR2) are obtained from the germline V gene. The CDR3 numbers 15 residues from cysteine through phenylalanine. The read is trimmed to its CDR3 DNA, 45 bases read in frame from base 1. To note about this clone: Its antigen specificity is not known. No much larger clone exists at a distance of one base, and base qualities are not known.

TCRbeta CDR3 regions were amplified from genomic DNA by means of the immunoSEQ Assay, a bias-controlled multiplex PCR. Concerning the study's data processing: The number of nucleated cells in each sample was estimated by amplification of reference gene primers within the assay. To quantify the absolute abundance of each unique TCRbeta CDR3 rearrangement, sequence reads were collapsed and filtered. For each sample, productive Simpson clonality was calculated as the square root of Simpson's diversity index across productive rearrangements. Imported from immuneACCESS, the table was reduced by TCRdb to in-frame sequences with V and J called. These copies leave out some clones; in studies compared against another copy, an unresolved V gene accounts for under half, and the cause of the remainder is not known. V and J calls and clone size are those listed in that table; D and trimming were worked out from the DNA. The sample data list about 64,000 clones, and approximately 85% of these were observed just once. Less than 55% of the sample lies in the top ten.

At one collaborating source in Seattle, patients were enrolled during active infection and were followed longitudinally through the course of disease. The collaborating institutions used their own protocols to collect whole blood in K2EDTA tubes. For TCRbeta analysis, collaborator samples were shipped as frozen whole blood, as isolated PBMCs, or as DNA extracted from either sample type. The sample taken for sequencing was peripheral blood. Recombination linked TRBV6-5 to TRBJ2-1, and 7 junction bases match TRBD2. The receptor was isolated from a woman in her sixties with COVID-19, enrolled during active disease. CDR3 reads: CASSYSRTRYNEQFF. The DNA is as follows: TGTGCCAGCAGTTACTCCAGGACTAGGTACAATGAGCAGTTCTTC.